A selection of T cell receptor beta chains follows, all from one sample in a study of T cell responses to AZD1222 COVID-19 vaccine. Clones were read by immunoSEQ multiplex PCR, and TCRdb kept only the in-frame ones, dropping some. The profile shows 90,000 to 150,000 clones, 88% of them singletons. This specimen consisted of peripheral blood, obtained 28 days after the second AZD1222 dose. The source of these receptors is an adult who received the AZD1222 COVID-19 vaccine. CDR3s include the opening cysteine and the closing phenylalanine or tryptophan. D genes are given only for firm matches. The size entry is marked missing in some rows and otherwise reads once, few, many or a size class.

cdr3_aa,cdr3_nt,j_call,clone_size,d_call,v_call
CASSSTGIGVAQFF,TGTGCCAGCAGCTCAACGGGGATTGGGGTAGCGCAGTTCTTC,TRBJ2-1,NA,NA,TRBV7-2
CASSSARANYGYTF,TGTGCCAGCAGTTCGGCCAGGGCTAACTATGGCTACACCTTC,TRBJ1-2,once,NA,TRBV6-2/TRBV6-3
CASSQGLYGYTF,TGCGCCAGCAGCCAGGGACTCTATGGCTACACCTTC,TRBJ1-2,NA,NA,TRBV4-1
CASSQVTAGEKLFF,TGTGCCAGCAGCCAAGTGACAGCAGGGGAAAAACTGTTTTTT,TRBJ1-4,NA,NA,TRBV3-1/TRBV3-2
CASSYSDYGYTF,TGTGCCAGCAGTTACTCGGACTATGGCTACACCTTC,TRBJ1-2,NA,NA,TRBV6-2/TRBV6-3
CASNSRGFVGYTF,TGTGCCAGCAACTCCCGGGGTTTCGTTGGCTACACCTTC,TRBJ1-2,NA,NA,TRBV28
CASSYSGGRNQPQHF,TGTGCCAGCAGTTACTCTGGGGGGCGGAATCAGCCCCAGCATTTT,TRBJ1-5,NA,NA,TRBV6-5
CASSQAGGRQPQHF,TGTGCCAGCAGCCAAGCAGGGGGCCGTCAGCCCCAGCATTTT,TRBJ1-5,NA,TRBD1,TRBV7-6
CASSYEGSVGPQHF,TGTGCCAGCAGTTACGAAGGGTCCGTGGGGCCCCAGCATTTT,TRBJ1-5,NA,NA,TRBV6-2/TRBV6-3
CASSSSGERGYTF,TGTGCCAGTAGTAGTTCGGGGGAGAGGGGCTACACCTTC,TRBJ1-2,NA,NA,TRBV19
CASSPTGLIDYTF,TGTGCCAGCAGCCCGACGGGACTAATTGACTACACCTTC,TRBJ1-2,NA,NA,TRBV5-6
CASSQVLAQTYEQYF,TGTGCCAGCAGCCAAGTACTAGCGCAAACCTACGAGCAGTACTTC,TRBJ2-7,NA,TRBD2,TRBV3-1/TRBV3-2
CASTSGTNNQPQHF,TGTGCCAGCACCTCCGGGACAAACAATCAGCCCCAGCATTTT,TRBJ1-5,NA,NA,TRBV28
CASRDPTLDTEAFF,TGCGCCAGCAGGGACCCGACCCTAGACACTGAAGCTTTCTTT,TRBJ1-1,NA,NA,TRBV5-1
CAWSVTGYEQYF,TGTGCCTGGAGTGTAACAGGGTACGAGCAGTACTTC,TRBJ2-7,NA,NA,TRBV30
CASSQVVLVGLNIQYF,TGCGCCAGCAGCCAAGTGGTATTGGTGGGGCTAAACATTCAGTACTTC,TRBJ2-4,NA,NA,TRBV4-1
CASSTSGTDTQYF,TGTGCCAGCAGTACTAGCGGCACAGATACGCAGTATTTT,TRBJ2-3,many,TRBD2,TRBV6-4
CASSYGSSYEQYF,TGTGCCAGCAGCTATGGGAGCTCCTACGAGCAGTACTTC,TRBJ2-7,once,NA,TRBV9
CASSPNGTPREQYF,TGTGCCAGCAGCCCTAACGGGACACCCCGCGAGCAGTACTTC,TRBJ2-7,once,NA,TRBV7-2
CASTPDAGGSIYGYTF,TGTGCCAGTACCCCGGATGCGGGGGGATCCATCTATGGCTACACCTTC,TRBJ1-2,NA,NA,TRBV19
CASSLTMGRGETQYF,TGCGCCAGCAGCTTGACGATGGGGCGGGGAGAGACCCAGTACTTC,TRBJ2-5,NA,NA,TRBV5-1
CASSVAGGPPGELFF,TGTGCCAGCAGCGTAGCGGGGGGGCCTCCCGGGGAGCTGTTTTTT,TRBJ2-2,NA,TRBD2,TRBV9
CASSARTSGYNEQFF,TGTGCCAGTAGTGCCAGGACTAGCGGATACAATGAGCAGTTCTTC,TRBJ2-1,NA,TRBD2,TRBV19
CASSFGYNEQFF,TGTGCCAGCAGTTTCGGATACAATGAGCAGTTCTTC,TRBJ2-1,NA,NA,TRBV27
CASSYLGRETGELFF,TGTGCCAGCAGTTACCTTGGACGAGAAACCGGGGAGCTGTTTTTT,TRBJ2-2,NA,NA,TRBV6-2/TRBV6-3
CASSLAGGAYEQYF,TGTGCCAGCAGTTTGGCAGGGGGCGCATACGAGCAGTACTTC,TRBJ2-7,NA,TRBD1,TRBV28
CASSPTTGLNTEAFF,TGTGCCAGCAGCCCAACTACAGGCCTGAACACTGAAGCTTTCTTT,TRBJ1-1,few,NA,TRBV7-9
CASSLGVRNTIYF,TGTGCCAGCAGCTTAGGAGTAAGAAACACCATATATTTT,TRBJ1-3,NA,NA,TRBV12-3/TRBV12-4
CSVTLPILYNEQFF,TGCAGCGTAACTTTACCGATCCTTTACAATGAGCAGTTCTTC,TRBJ2-1,NA,NA,TRBV29-1
CSVEDLGLAGFGSYNEQFF,TGCAGCGTTGAAGATCTGGGACTAGCGGGGTTCGGGTCCTACAATGAGCAGTTCTTC,TRBJ2-1,NA,TRBD2,TRBV29-1
CASTPGPTNEKLFF,TGTGCCAGCACCCCCGGGCCCACAAATGAAAAACTGTTTTTT,TRBJ1-4,once,NA,TRBV4-2
CASSYLGGGYTF,TGTGCCAGCAGTTATTTGGGCGGTGGCTACACCTTC,TRBJ1-2,NA,NA,TRBV6-5
CASSDSIQGEQYF,TGTGCCAGCAGTGACTCGATACAGGGCGAGCAGTACTTC,TRBJ2-7,NA,NA,TRBV6-4